This is a list of T cell receptor beta chains from one sample in a study of OX40 agonist ivuxolimab in advanced cancers. Sequenced by immunoSEQ multiplex PCR; TCRdb stores in-frame clones only, minus some. The sample lists 37,000 or so clones, around 80% occurring once. The sequencing used CD4+ or CD8+ T cells sorted from blood, collected in a trial of the OX40 agonist ivuxolimab. The source is an adult with an advanced solid tumor such as melanoma, head and neck, liver or kidney cancer. CDR3s include the opening cysteine and the closing phenylalanine or tryptophan. A D gene is named only where the DNA matches it firmly. Not all rows give a size; the values are once, few, many and, for expanded clones, a class.

.	TRBD1	TRBV5-6	TRBJ2-1	TGTGCCAGCAGCTACACTGGGACAGGGCGCTACAATGAGCAGTTCTTC	CASSYTGTGRYNEQFF
.	TRBD1	TRBV27	TRBJ2-7	TGTGCCAGCAGTTTATCGGTCCCCACAGGGGCCGAGCAGTACTTC	CASSLSVPTGAEQYF
.	.	TRBV1	TRBJ2-4	TGCACCAGCAGCTTAGACGGTCGGAAAGCCAAAAACATTCAGTACTTC	CTSSLDGRKAKNIQYF
.	TRBD1	TRBV19	TRBJ2-3	TGTGCCAGTAGTAAAGGATTCACAGGGGTTAAAACAGATACGCAGTATTTT	CASSKGFTGVKTDTQYF
.	.	TRBV6-6	TRBJ2-7	TGTGCCATCAGTGGGGCGGGGGAGCAGTACTTC	CAISGAGEQYF
.	.	TRBV5-5	TRBJ1-2	TGTGCCAGCAGCGGTTATTTGTACGAGAGAGGCCTTGGCTACACCTTC	CASSGYLYERGLGYTF
once	.	TRBV7-9	TRBJ2-2	TGTGCCAGCAGGAGGGACCCAAACACCGGGGAGCTGTTTTTT	CASRRDPNTGELFF
.	.	TRBV19	TRBJ1-4	TGTGCCAGTAGTATCGAAGGGGGAAGGACTTATCGGGGTGAAAAACTGTTTTTT	CASSIEGGRTYRGEKLFF
.	.	TRBV4-1	TRBJ1-4	TGCGCCAGCAGCCAACAGTGGGCAACTAATGAAAAACTGTTTTTT	CASSQQWATNEKLFF
once	.	TRBV28	TRBJ2-1	TGTGCCAGCATGGGCTCTCCCTCGGATGAGCAGTTCTTC	CASMGSPSDEQFF
.	.	TRBV20-1	TRBJ2-5	TGCAGTGCTAGAAGGGTGGAGACCCAGTACTTC	CSARRVETQYF
.	.	TRBV19	TRBJ1-2	TGTGCCAACTCCAGCAGGGACTATGGCTACACCTTC	CANSSRDYGYTF
.	.	TRBV28	TRBJ2-7	TGTGCCAGCTCCCTACTCTACGAGCAGTACTTC	CASSLLYEQYF
.	.	TRBV7-3	TRBJ2-7	TGTGCCAGCAGCTTAAACCTCGGGGAGCAGTACTTC	CASSLNLGEQYF
.	.	TRBV19	TRBJ1-1	TGTGCCAGTAGTAGGGACATCGGGGCGACTGAAGCTTTCTTT	CASSRDIGATEAFF
.	.	TRBV11-3	TRBJ2-1	TGTGCCAGCAGCCGCCCGGGAGTCGAGCAGTTCTTC	CASSRPGVEQFF
.	TRBD2	TRBV19	TRBJ2-5	TGTGCCAGTAGTATTCTATCGACTAGCGGTGAGACCCAGTACTTC	CASSILSTSGETQYF
.	.	TRBV2	TRBJ2-3	TGTGCCAGCAGTGCCGTACCAGATACGCAGTATTTT	CASSAVPDTQYF
once	.	TRBV11-2	TRBJ2-7	TGTGCCAGCAGCTTGTTTGGACCTAACTACGAGCAGTACTTC	CASSLFGPNYEQYF
.	TRBD1	TRBV29-1	TRBJ2-1	TGCAGCGTTGACAGGGGGTCCAATGAGCAGTTCTTC	CSVDRGSNEQFF
.	.	TRBV19	TRBJ2-1	TGTGCCAGTAGTATCGAGTCCCATGAGCAGTTCTTC	CASSIESHEQFF
.	TRBD2	TRBV7-2	TRBJ2-1	TGTGCCAGCAGCCCCTGGACTAGCGGGGTAAAGCAGTTCTTC	CASSPWTSGVKQFF
.	TRBD1	TRBV2	TRBJ2-3	TGTGCCAGCAGACCCGGGACAGGGAGGACAGATACGCAGTATTTT	CASRPGTGRTDTQYF
.	.	TRBV28	TRBJ1-5	TGTGCCAGCATCCCGGGGGTTGATCAGCCCCAGCATTTT	CASIPGVDQPQHF
.	TRBD1	TRBV7-8	TRBJ2-5	TGTGCCGGGTCACAATCCACGACAGGGCAAGAGACCCAGTACTTC	CAGSQSTTGQETQYF
.	TRBD2	TRBV5-1	TRBJ2-7	TGCGCCAGCAGCTTGTTCCCGTTGGGGACTAGCCTAAGGATGGACGAGCAGTACTTC	CASSLFPLGTSLRMDEQYF
.	TRBD2	TRBV19	TRBJ2-1	TGTGCCAGTAGTATAACCGGGACTAGCGGTAATTACAATGAGCAGTTCTTC	CASSITGTSGNYNEQFF
.	.	TRBV20-1	TRBJ1-4	TGCAGTGCAAGGCGGGAAAAACTGTTTTTT	CSARREKLFF
.	TRBD1	TRBV7-9	TRBJ2-4	TGTGCCAGCAGCTTAGCGGGGACAGCGCTAGCCAAAAACATTCAGTACTTC	CASSLAGTALAKNIQYF
.	.	TRBV6-1	TRBJ2-3	TGTGCCAGCAGTGCGACCTCCACAGATACGCAGTATTTT	CASSATSTDTQYF
.	.	TRBV29-1	TRBJ1-4	TGCAGCGTTGTCGGGGATAATGAAAAACTGTTTTTT	CSVVGDNEKLFF
.	TRBD2	TRBV9	TRBJ2-1	TGTGCCAGCAGCCAATACGGGACTAGCGGGAGGGATGAGCAGTTCTTC	CASSQYGTSGRDEQFF
.	TRBD2	TRBV11-3	TRBJ2-1	TGTGCCAGCAGCTTAGTGGGCGGGAGGGCATCGAGCTCCTACAATGAGCAGTTCTTC	CASSLVGGRASSSYNEQFF
.	.	TRBV7-8	TRBJ1-1	TGTGCCAGCAGTTTCCTAGCTCGGAGAAGGGGGGCGGCCAATGAAGCTTTCTTT	CASSFLARRRGAANEAFF